This TCR beta chain was documented in a study of Graves' ophthalmopathy and Graves' hyperthyroidism. Germline V CDR1 and CDR2: SEHNR, FQNEAQ (reference sequence). The CDR3 length is 15 residues. Trimming at V came to 5 bases and at J to 7 bases, leaving 10 bases not matched to a gene. RNA transcripts were the source from which TCR beta CDR3 regions were amplified. The first-round RT-PCR employed HTBI primers together with the Qiagen OneStep RT-PCR kit. A multiplex PCR was then performed as the second round. TCRdb analysed the multiplex PCR reads with MiXCR anew, one entry per CDR3 protein. The table shows hundreds of thousands of distinct CDR3 sequences, with about two fifths occurring only once.

Sequenced material: peripheral blood. The receptor was isolated from an adult man with Graves' ophthalmopathy. This chain connects TRBV7-9 to TRBJ1-4; 7 bases line up with TRBD1. This CDR3 reads CASSLKQGFSEKLFF. As DNA, the CDR3 is TGTGCCAGCAGCCTGAAACAGGGGTTTAGTGAAAAACTGTTTTTT.